The 2 T cell receptor beta chains given below trace back to one sample, sequenced in a study of T cell responses to AZD1222 COVID-19 vaccine. Here immunoSEQ multiplex PCR was the method, and the copy in TCRdb shows in-frame clones only, minus some. The sample records 80,000 to 100,000 clones, roughly nine tenths being singletons. The sample here was peripheral blood, taken 28 days after the second AZD1222 dose. Receptors originate from an adult who received the AZD1222 COVID-19 vaccine.

This chain uses TRBV27 with TRBJ1-1, with D possibly TRBD1 on 5 matching bases. Germline values: CDR1 MNHEY, CDR2 SMNVEV (reference sequence). The CDR3 runs 13 residues. V lost 5 bases and J 10 bases, leaving 17 bases between the germline ends. CDR3 DNA: TGTGCCAGCAGTCTCGGGCAGGGATATGTAGCTTTCTTT. Translated: CASSLGQGYVAFF.

The chain combines TRBV13 with TRBJ2-7; 8 positions match TRBD1. V trimming: 0 bases; J trimming: 6 bases; junction bases outside the gene matches: 7. CDR3 length: 15 residues. Germline V CDR1 and CDR2: PRHDT, FYEKMQ (reference sequence). The CDR3 DNA sequence: TGTGCCAGCAGCTTAGGGGACAGGGATTCCGGCGAGCAGTACTTC. It codes for CASSLGDRDSGEQYF.